A single sample is the source of the 24 T cell receptor beta chains below, sequenced in a study of shared clonotypes between healthy human individuals. The assay was immunoSEQ multiplex PCR, and TCRdb's table has in-frame clones only and misses some. The sample lists fewer than 1.6 million clones, around 98.5% seen once, with 0.36% in the top ten. Sequencing was done on a sample of naive CD4+ T cells sorted from blood. Sample subset: CD45RA+ positively selected. These receptors came from a man younger than 40 in good health.

V is TRBV7-3 and J is TRBJ1-3; D not certain. V shed 5 bases and J shed 2 bases, with 7 bases lying between them. The CDR3 covers 13 residues. In germline, CDR1 is SGHTA, CDR2 FQGTGA. In DNA form, the CDR3 reads TGTGCCAGCAGCGAGAGCCCTGGAAACACCATATATTTT. Protein product: CASSESPGNTIYF.

The chain joins TRBV28 to TRBJ2-7; the D is unclear. Germline V lookup: CDR1 MDHEN, CDR2 SYDVKM. The V and J ends lost 11 bases and 4 bases respectively, with 21 bases between them. The CDR3 is 14 amino acids. The DNA for the CDR3 is TGTGCCGTCCAAGCCCCGGCTAGATCTTACGAGCAGTACTTC. It encodes CAVQAPARSYEQYF.

V and J are TRBV9 and TRBJ2-1, with 7 bases that match TRBD2. The CDR3 covers 14 residues. Looked up from germline, CDR1 is SGDLS and CDR2 is YYNGEE. With 0 bases clipped from V and 6 bases from J, the junction kept 3 bases outside the gene matches. CDR3 nucleotides: TGTGCCAGCAGCGTAGTTGCGGGAGCCAATGAGCAGTTCTTC. This translates into CASSVVAGANEQFF.

CDR3 in amino acids: CASSITGWDYGYTF. The CDR3, as DNA: TGTGCCAGCAGCATTACAGGGTGGGACTATGGCTACACCTTC. This chain uses TRBV7-2 with TRBJ1-2; a weak D match, TRBD1 (6 bases). Germline CDR1 reads SGHTA; CDR2 reads FQGNSA. Between the trimmed V and J ends, which lost 5 bases and 3 bases, there was a span of 13 bases. This CDR3 is built from 14 residues.

The chain couples TRBV7-2 to TRBJ2-5, with D tentatively TRBD1 (7 bases). The CDR3 contains 15 residues. CDR1 is SGHTA and CDR2 is FQGNSA in the germline V gene. The V and J ends lost 5 bases and 5 bases respectively, with 18 bases between them. CDR3: CASSRSTGRFETQYF. Here the CDR3 DNA reads TGTGCCAGCAGCCGCTCGACAGGGAGGTTTGAGACCCAGTACTTC.

The chain carries TRBV4-3 and TRBJ2-7; TRBD1 might be the D (6 bases). The V and J ends lost 3 bases and 1 base respectively, with 10 bases between them. The CDR3 is 14 residues long. Germline-derived CDR1 and CDR2 are LGHNA and YSLEER. The DNA of the CDR3 is TGCGCCAGCAGCCAGGAGGACAGTTCCTACGAGCAGTACTTC. Translating it yields CASSQEDSSYEQYF.

J is TRBJ2-2 and V is TRBV7-9, with 8 bases that match TRBD2. Losses at the gene ends were 3 bases for V and 0 bases for J; bases not matched to a gene: 3. Germline V gives CDR1 SEHNR, CDR2 FQNEAQ (reference sequence). This CDR3 spans 16 amino acids. CDR3 in DNA: TGTGCCAGCAGCTTGTCGGGAGGGCCGAACACCGGGGAGCTGTTTTTT. Encoded protein: CASSLSGGPNTGELFF.

V is TRBV19 and J is TRBJ1-5, with 8 bases lining up with TRBD1. Unmatched junction bases numbered 7, after V lost 4 bases and J lost 2 bases. This CDR3 spans 16 amino acids. Germline CDR1 LNHDA, CDR2 SQIVND (reference sequence). CDR3: CASSTTPGGGNQPQHF. In nucleotides, the CDR3 is TGTGCCAGTAGTACTACCCCAGGGGGCGGCAATCAGCCCCAGCATTTT.

This chain uses TRBV28 with TRBJ1-2; the match to TRBD1 covers 10 bases. CDR1 and CDR2 from the germline V gene are MDHEN and SYDVKM. Losses at the gene ends were 5 bases for V and 4 bases for J; bases not matched to a gene: 19. The length of the CDR3 is 19 residues. DNA for the CDR3: TGTGCCAGCAGTCCCCTGCAATCCTGGGACAGGGGAACTGGCTATGGCTACACCTTC. It yields the protein CASSPLQSWDRGTGYGYTF.

The chain links TRBV7-9 to TRBJ2-7, with D possibly matching TRBD2 (6 bases). The CDR3 loop spans 14 amino acids. CDR1 is SEHNR, CDR2 FQNEAQ, per germline (reference sequence). V lost 8 bases and J 3 bases, leaving 17 bases between the germline ends. CDR3 protein: CASGTYGRSYEQYF. The CDR3 DNA is TGTGCCAGCGGGACGTACGGGAGAAGCTACGAGCAGTACTTC.

The count of this clone is one. The gene calls are TRBV9 and TRBJ2-1; D is undetermined. Germline V lookup: CDR1 SGDLS, CDR2 YYNGEE. The ends were cut back, 2 bases at V and 5 bases at J, with 8 bases in the middle. The CDR3 is 13 residues long. CDR3 sequence (DNA): TGTGCCAGCAGCGTGGTTGGCCACAATGAGCAGTTCTTC. It encodes CASSVVGHNEQFF. The whole variable domain, filled in from reference TRBV9 and TRBJ2-1, reads DSGVTQTPKHLITATGQRVTLRCSPRSGDLSVYWYQQSLDQGLQFLIQYYNGEERAKGNILERFSAQQFPDLHSELNLSSLELGDSALYFCASSVVGHNEQFFGPGTRLTVL.

The CDR3 DNA reads TGTGCCAGCAGCTTAAACAGCCCCCAATCCCCTTCCTACGAGCAGTACTTC. Translated: CASSLNSPQSPSYEQYF. The chain joins TRBV7-9 to TRBJ2-7; D is undetermined. V was clipped by 2 bases and J by 1 base, with 18 bases between them. The CDR3 runs to 17 residues. Germline V CDR1 and CDR2: SEHNR, FQNEAQ (reference sequence).

This rearrangement joins TRBV25-1 to TRBJ2-7; D is undetermined. Germline CDR1 and CDR2: MGHDK and SYGVNS. With 4 bases removed from V and 3 bases from J, the gap between germline ends came to 16 bases. The CDR3 consists of 15 residues. As DNA, the CDR3 is TGTGCCAGCAGTGTTTTTTGGTCGAGACGCTACGAGCAGTACTTC. This encodes CASSVFWSRRYEQYF.

The rearrangement joins TRBV5-1 to TRBJ2-1; D unresolved. Trimming removed 0 bases at V and 3 bases at J, with 7 bases between. This CDR3 contains 14 residues. CDR1 is SGHRS, CDR2 YFSETQ, per germline. This CDR3 reads CASSLVAGYNEQFF. CDR3 DNA: TGCGCCAGCAGCTTGGTTGCAGGCTACAATGAGCAGTTCTTC.

This clone was picked up one time. The chain uses TRBV6-4 and TRBJ2-2; TRBD2 aligns across 9 bases. Germline CDR1 and CDR2: MRHNA and SNTAGT. The CDR3 is 15 residues long. With V trimmed by 3 bases and J by 6 bases, 5 bases remained unmatched. The CDR3 region has the DNA TGTGCCAGCAGTGAAGTTGGACTAGCGTCCGGGGAGCTGTTTTTT. It specifies CASSEVGLASGELFF.

This sequence joins TRBV6-5 and TRBJ1-2; the match to TRBD1 covers 8 bases. This CDR3 has 13 residues. The V gene end was trimmed by 5 bases and the J gene end by 7 bases; junction bases not matched to a gene: 6. Germline CDR1 MNHEY, CDR2 SVGAGI. Here the CDR3 reads CASSRTTGGGYTF. The CDR3 DNA reads as TGTGCCAGCAGTAGGACAACAGGGGGTGGCTACACCTTC.

The chain joins TRBV10-1 to TRBJ2-2; no reliable D call. The length of the CDR3 is 16 residues. The germline CDR1 and CDR2 sequences are WNHNN and SYGVQD (reference sequence). V lost 3 bases and J 5 bases, leaving 16 bases between the germline ends. The CDR3 DNA sequence: TGCGCCAGCAGTGATGTCGTCCATTTCTTAACCGGGGAGCTGTTTTTT. It specifies CASSDVVHFLTGELFF.

The J gene is TRBJ1-5, the V gene TRBV15; D call uncertain. Germline CDR1 is LNHNV and CDR2 is YYDKDF (reference sequence). The germline V and J ends were trimmed by 7 bases and 0 bases, with 4 bases remaining between them. This CDR3 region has 12 residues. The DNA for the CDR3 is TGTGCCACCACCCATAGCAATCAGCCCCAGCATTTT. Its translation is CATTHSNQPQHF.

The chain combines TRBV5-8 with TRBJ2-1; 14 positions match TRBD2. Trimming at V came to 5 bases and at J to 9 bases, leaving 7 bases not matched to a gene. In germline, CDR1 is SGHTS, CDR2 YDEGEE. The CDR3 totals 15 residues. The CDR3 protein is CASRRLAGGPSEQFF. The CDR3 coding sequence is TGTGCCAGCAGAAGACTAGCGGGAGGGCCAAGTGAGCAGTTCTTC.

The chain uses TRBV15 and TRBJ2-1, with TRBD1 matching 11 bases. The CDR3 is made up of 15 amino acids. Losses at the gene ends were 8 bases for V and 5 bases for J; bases not matched to a gene: 8. Germline CDR1 LNHNV, CDR2 YYDKDF (reference sequence). DNA of the CDR3: TGTGCCACCTTACGGGGACAGGGGGTGGACAATGAGCAGTTCTTC. Protein: CATLRGQGVDNEQFF.

DNA for the CDR3: TGTGCCAGCTTACTGTCTCAGGGATCTTACAATGAGCAGTTCTTC. It translates to CASLLSQGSYNEQFF. V usage is TRBV28 and J usage is TRBJ2-1, with a weak D call TRBD1 (5 bases). Per germline, CDR1 MDHEN and CDR2 SYDVKM. CDR3 length: 15 amino acids. V lost 8 bases and J 4 bases, leaving 18 bases between the germline ends.

V usage is TRBV18 and J usage is TRBJ1-1; 8 nucleotides line up with TRBD1. The trim removed 1 base at V and 1 base at J, leaving 11 bases unmatched. This CDR3 is 18 amino acids long. The germline V gene has CDR1 KGHSH and CDR2 LQKENI. The CDR3 is CASSPLPGQANTNTEAFF. CDR3 nucleotides: TGTGCCAGCTCACCACTTCCGGGACAGGCAAATACGAACACTGAAGCTTTCTTT.

CDR3 protein: CASSPPATEAFF. The CDR3 DNA sequence: TGTGCCAGCAGCCCCCCCGCCACTGAAGCTTTCTTT. The J gene is TRBJ1-1, the V gene TRBV7-9; no clear D. Deletions cut 5 bases from V and 4 bases from J, with 8 bases between. Germline CDR1 SEHNR, CDR2 FQNEAQ (reference sequence). CDR3 length: 12 amino acids. Full variable domain (missing parts from reference TRBV7-9 and TRBJ1-1): DTGVSQNPRHKITKRGQNVTFRCDPISEHNRLYWYRQTLGQGPEFLTYFQNEAQLEKSRLLSDRFSAERPKGSFSTLEIQRTEQGDSAMYLCASSPPATEAFFGQGTRLTVV.

The gene calls are TRBV18 and TRBJ2-7, with a weak D call TRBD2 (5 bases). The V gene lost 3 bases and the J gene lost 3 bases, with 15 bases spanning the gap. This CDR3 is built from 15 residues. Germline V lookup: CDR1 KGHSH, CDR2 LQKENI. In DNA form, the CDR3 reads TGTGCCAGCTCACCCTTCAAGAGGGTAGTCTACGAGCAGTACTTC. Translation: CASSPFKRVVYEQYF.